Presented here are 20 T cell receptor beta chains from one specimen sequenced in a study of OX40 agonist ivuxolimab in advanced cancers. The repertoire was sequenced with immunoSEQ multiplex PCR; TCRdb's copy has only in-frame clones and lacks some. The data show 77,000 or so clones, 90% to 95% seen once. The sample here was CD4+ or CD8+ T cells sorted from blood, taken in a trial of the OX40 agonist ivuxolimab. Receptors originate from an adult with an advanced solid tumor such as melanoma, head and neck, liver or kidney cancer.

V is TRBV29-1 and J is TRBJ2-1; D possibly matches TRBD1 or TRBD2 (6 bases each). The germline V gene encodes CDR1 SQVTM and CDR2 ANQGSEA. The CDR3 loop spans 12 amino acids. Deletions cut 4 bases from V and 5 bases from J, with 9 bases between. The CDR3 sequence is CSVGGAHNEQFF. The CDR3 coding sequence is TGCAGCGTTGGGGGGGCTCACAATGAGCAGTTCTTC.

CDR3 DNA: TGCAGCGTTGATTCGGGACTAGCGGGAGTTGGCAATGAGCAGTTCTTC. Its translation: CSVDSGLAGVGNEQFF. The genes are TRBV29-1 and TRBJ2-1, with TRBD2 matching 14 bases. V gave up 3 bases and J gave up 6 bases; unmatched junction bases: 7. The germline CDR1 and CDR2 sequences are SQVTM and ANQGSEA. The CDR3 length is 16 residues.

This chain connects TRBV5-1 to TRBJ1-1, with TRBD1 matching 7 bases. CDR1 and CDR2 from the germline V gene are SGHRS and YFSETQ. There are 16 residues in the CDR3. V was pared by 4 bases and J by 1 base, with 10 bases of the junction left unmatched. The CDR3 loop is CASSHETGATNTEAFF. In DNA form, the CDR3 reads TGCGCCAGCAGCCACGAAACAGGGGCCACGAACACTGAAGCTTTCTTT.

The rearrangement joins TRBV6-5 to TRBJ1-5; D is unresolved. V lost 0 bases to trimming and J lost 2 bases, with 8 bases between them. CDR3 size: 15 residues. Germline V gives CDR1 MNHEY, CDR2 SVGAGI. The CDR3 region is CASSYSRNGNQPQHF. CDR3 nucleotide sequence: TGTGCCAGCAGTTACTCTAGGAATGGCAATCAGCCCCAGCATTTT.

The J gene is TRBJ2-3, the V gene TRBV2; D is possibly TRBD1 (5 bases). Trimming stripped 7 bases from V and 2 bases from J, with 13 bases between. CDR1 and CDR2 (germline): SNHLY, FYNNEI. The CDR3 covers 14 residues. The CDR3 nucleotides are TGTGCCAGCAAACCAGACAGAAACACAGATACGCAGTATTTT. This encodes CASKPDRNTDTQYF.

This clone was detected once. The chain couples TRBV7-2 to TRBJ2-5; the match to TRBD1 covers 7 bases. The DNA end favors TRBJ2-7, so the J call may be wrong. CDR3 size: 14 residues. Germline assignment: CDR1 SGHTA and CDR2 FQGNSA. CDR3 amino acids: CASSFGTAPAEQYF. CDR3 sequence (DNA): TGTGCCAGCAGCTTCGGGACAGCCCCCGCCGAGCAGTACTTC.

This sequence joins TRBV7-2 and TRBJ1-2, with 10 bases that match TRBD1. The CDR3 loop spans 17 amino acids. After removal of 4 bases from V and 7 bases from J, the junction contained 15 bases not matched to a gene. CDR1 is SGHTA and CDR2 is FQGNSA in the germline V gene. Here the CDR3 DNA reads TGTGCCAGCAGCTCCCTAGGGGGACAGGGGATCGAAGGTGGCTACACCTTC. This gives the protein CASSSLGGQGIEGGYTF.

This chain uses TRBV5-1 with TRBJ1-1; D is unresolved. CDR3 size: 14 residues. The V end was cut by 2 bases, the J end by 1 base, with 9 bases between. The germline V gene has CDR1 SGHRS and CDR2 YFSETQ. CDR3 region: CASSLLPGNTEAFF. As DNA, the CDR3 is TGCGCCAGCAGCTTATTGCCAGGGAACACTGAAGCTTTCTTT. The full variable domain, in which reference TRBV5-1 and TRBJ1-1 provide the parts outside the CDR3, is KAGVTQTPRYLIKTRGQQVTLSCSPISGHRSVSWYQQTPGQGLQFLFEYFSETQRNKGNFPGRFSGRQFSNSRSEMNVSTLELGDSALYLCASSLLPGNTEAFFGQGTRLTVV.

This clone showed up just a few times. Other DNA sequences in the same sample also yield this CDR3. The rearrangement links TRBV7-2 to TRBJ2-3; TRBD2 is a possible D gene (5 bases). CDR1 SGHTA and CDR2 FQGNSA come from the germline V gene. The CDR3 loop spans 11 amino acids. V was clipped by 3 bases and J by 9 bases, with 7 bases between them. As DNA, the CDR3 is TGTGCCAGCAGCTTTAGCGACACGCAGTATTTT. It encodes CASSFSDTQYF. The full variable domain, in which reference TRBV7-2 and TRBJ2-3 provide the parts outside the CDR3, is GAGVSQSPSNKVTEKGKDVELRCDPISGHTALYWYRQSLGQGLEFLIYFQGNSAPDKSGLPSDRFSAERTGGSVSTLTIQRTQQEDSAVYLCASSFSDTQYFGPGTRLTVL.

The chain carries TRBV7-6 and TRBJ2-1; a weak D match, TRBD1 (5 bases). CDR1 SGHVS and CDR2 FNYEAQ come from the germline V gene. The CDR3 spans 15 residues. V lost 2 bases to trimming and J lost 7 bases, with 15 bases between them. In DNA form, the CDR3 reads TGTGCCAGCAGCTTACAGGGTGAGGTGGGGAATGAGCAGTTCTTC. Its protein product is CASSLQGEVGNEQFF.

This clone appeared once. The chain links TRBV6-5 to TRBJ1-4; tentatively, D is TRBD1 (6 bases). Germline V gene sequence: CDR1 MNHEY, CDR2 SVGAGI. Trimming removed 5 bases at V and 2 bases at J, with 9 bases between. The CDR3 contains 14 residues. The CDR3 loop reads CASSDRWTNEKLFF. The CDR3 region has the DNA TGTGCCAGCAGTGACAGGTGGACTAATGAAAAACTGTTTTTT.

The rearrangement uses TRBV29-1 and TRBJ1-1, with D perhaps TRBD1 (5 bases). The ends were cut back, 7 bases at V and 2 bases at J, with 14 bases in the middle. Germline values: CDR1 SQVTM, CDR2 ANQGSEA. CDR3 length equals 13 residues. The DNA for the CDR3 is TGCAGCGGGGCCCCAGGGTACAACACTGAAGCTTTCTTT. Encoded protein: CSGAPGYNTEAFF.

V gene TRBV5-1 combines with J gene TRBJ1-2; 7 bases match TRBD1. V was pared by 4 bases and J by 0 bases, with 12 bases of the junction left unmatched. The CDR3 loop spans 17 amino acids. CDR1 and CDR2 (germline): SGHRS, YFSETQ. The CDR3 reads CASSLTGQLLSNYGYTF. Written as DNA, the CDR3 is TGCGCCAGCAGCCTGACGGGACAGCTACTCTCTAACTATGGCTACACCTTC.

The chain uses TRBV6-5 and TRBJ1-5; D is possibly TRBD1 (5 bases). The CDR3 loop spans 15 amino acids. Trimming removed 4 bases at V and 6 bases at J, with 16 bases between. From germline, CDR1 is MNHEY and CDR2 SVGAGI. Here the CDR3 DNA reads TGTGCCAGCAGTTCGGGACTCGGGGACGGTCAGCCCCAGCATTTT. Protein: CASSSGLGDGQPQHF.

The genes are TRBV5-8 and TRBJ2-1; D might be TRBD1 (6 bases). V was pared by 0 bases and J by 4 bases, with 14 bases between. Per germline, CDR1 SGHTS and CDR2 YDEGEE. The length of the CDR3 is 16 residues. CDR3: CASSLGWDTNYNEQFF. The CDR3 nucleotides are TGTGCCAGCAGCTTGGGGTGGGACACTAATTACAATGAGCAGTTCTTC.

The chain recombines TRBV19 with TRBJ1-6, with 7 positions matching TRBD1. The CDR3 spans 19 residues. The V segment lost 8 bases and the J segment 8 bases; nucleotides outside the gene matches: 24. The germline gives CDR1 LNHDA, CDR2 SQIVND (reference sequence). Here the CDR3 reads CASSGGPSTGAAIYSPLHF. DNA for the CDR3: TGTGCCAGTTCCGGTGGTCCGTCAACAGGGGCCGCTATCTATTCACCCCTCCACTTT.

This rearrangement joins TRBV11-3 to TRBJ2-5, with D tentatively TRBD1 (5 bases). Trimming shortened V by 5 bases and J by 4 bases, and 11 bases separated the two germline ends. CDR1 and CDR2 from the germline V gene are SGHNT and YENEEA. This CDR3 comprises 13 residues. In DNA, the CDR3 is TGTGCCAGCAGCAAACAGGTGGGAGAGACCCAGTACTTC. The encoded protein is CASSKQVGETQYF.

The chain couples TRBV25-1 to TRBJ2-1, with 7 bases fitting TRBD2. V dropped 0 bases and J dropped 6; count of bases not matched to a gene: 8. The CDR3 length is 16 residues. Germline assignment: CDR1 MGHDK and CDR2 SYGVNS. CDR3 loop: CASSEYGAGNGNEQFF. CDR3 bases: TGTGCCAGCAGTGAATACGGAGCGGGGAACGGCAATGAGCAGTTCTTC.

The chain joins TRBV28 to TRBJ1-5; a weak D match, TRBD1 (5 bases). CDR1 and CDR2 (germline): MDHEN, SYDVKM. The CDR3 is 15 amino acids. Trimming took 3 bases from V and 1 from J, leaving 10 bases between them. The CDR3 loop reads CASSLGRASNQPQHF. The CDR3 DNA reads TGTGCCAGCAGTTTGGGCAGGGCCAGCAATCAGCCCCAGCATTTT.

V is TRBV6-4 and J is TRBJ1-2; unclear D gene. The germline CDR1 and CDR2 sequences are MRHNA and SNTAGT. CDR3 size: 14 residues. V lost 0 bases and J 4 bases, leaving 9 bases between the germline ends. The CDR3 loop is CASSDSAGTYGYTF. For the CDR3, the DNA is TGTGCCAGCAGTGACTCTGCAGGAACCTATGGCTACACCTTC.